The 30 T cell receptor beta chains presented below share a single source sample, sequenced in a study of shared clonotypes between healthy human individuals. As defined, naive CD8 cells were CD45RO-negative and positively selected for CCR7, with terminally differentiated effector memory CD45RA+ cells excluded. Here immunoSEQ multiplex PCR was the method, and the copy in TCRdb shows in-frame clones only, minus some. The sample shows about 680,000 clones, about 90% of them seen only once. Sample: naive CD8+ T cells sorted from blood. The receptors here all came from a man between 25 and 39 years old in good health.

This chain links TRBV7-6 with TRBJ2-3, with D hard to call. The germline V gene has CDR1 SGHVS and CDR2 FNYEAQ. The V gene lost 5 bases and the J gene lost 0 bases, with 12 bases spanning the gap. This CDR3 region has 15 residues. This CDR3 reads CASSPFASSTDTQYF. CDR3 nucleotides: TGTGCCAGCAGCCCCTTCGCTTCTAGCACAGATACGCAGTATTTT.

The chain joins TRBV28 to TRBJ2-7; the match to TRBD2 covers 11 bases. Losses at the gene ends were 1 base for V and 2 bases for J; bases not matched to a gene: 4. This CDR3 is 16 amino acids long. CDR1 is MDHEN and CDR2 is SYDVKM in the germline V gene. This CDR3 is CASSLLTSGRPYEQYF. CDR3 nucleotide sequence: TGTGCCAGCAGTTTATTAACTAGCGGGAGACCCTACGAGCAGTACTTC.

A single count supports this clone. V usage is TRBV27 and J usage is TRBJ2-5, with unresolved D. In germline, CDR1 is MNHEY, CDR2 SMNVEV (reference sequence). V lost 2 bases, J lost 5 bases, and 0 bases lay in between. The CDR3 loop spans 10 amino acids. The CDR3 nucleotides read TGTGCCAGCAGTTTAGAGACCCAGTACTTC. Encoded protein: CASSLETQYF.

The chain is built from TRBV7-2 and TRBJ2-7, with D perhaps TRBD2 (6 bases). Germline CDR1 and CDR2: SGHTA and FQGNSA. Trimming took off 4 bases at V and 0 bases at J, with 16 bases between the two ends. The CDR3 covers 16 residues. The chain's CDR3 is CASSSLPGGTSYEQYF. CDR3 coding DNA: TGTGCCAGCAGCTCCCTCCCGGGCGGGACCTCCTACGAGCAGTACTTC.

About this clone itself: Other DNA sequences from this sample encode an identical CDR3 as well. This chain links TRBV29-1 with TRBJ2-5; D is tentatively TRBD1 or TRBD2 (5 bases each). CDR1 and CDR2 (germline): SQVTM, ANQGSEA. V was cut by 1 base and J by 5 bases, with 20 bases left in between. The CDR3 runs 16 residues. The CDR3 sequence is CSVEGGMAAFGETQYF. The CDR3 nucleotides read TGCAGCGTTGAAGGGGGGATGGCCGCTTTTGGTGAGACCCAGTACTTC.

The rearrangement uses TRBV11-2 and TRBJ2-7, with 8 bases aligning to TRBD1. This CDR3 region has 16 residues. After removal of 5 bases from V and 1 base from J, the junction contained 10 bases not matched to a gene. Per the germline V gene, CDR1 is SGHAT and CDR2 is FQNNGV. DNA of the CDR3: TGTGCCAGCAGCCTCTCGGGACAGGCCTTTTCCTACGAGCAGTACTTC. Residues: CASSLSGQAFSYEQYF. The full variable domain, rest sourced from reference TRBV11-2 and TRBJ2-7, is EAGVAQSPRYKIIEKRQSVAFWCNPISGHATLYWYQQILGQGPKLLIQFQNNGVVDDSQLPKDRFSAERLKGVDSTLKIQPAKLEDSAVYLCASSLSGQAFSYEQYFGPGTRLTVT.

The chain carries TRBV9 and TRBJ2-1, with 8 bases that match TRBD2. The V gene's germline CDR1 is SGDLS and CDR2 YYNGEE. The trim removed 4 bases at V and 4 bases at J, leaving 7 bases unmatched. CDR3 size: 15 residues. CDR3 coding DNA: TGTGCCAGCAGCCTCGATCCTAGCGGGTACAATGAGCAGTTCTTC. Translated: CASSLDPSGYNEQFF.

The chain carries TRBV29-1 and TRBJ2-1, with D unclear. This CDR3 has 12 residues. CDR1 and CDR2 (germline): SQVTM, ANQGSEA. Trimming removed 0 bases from V and 3 bases from J, with 3 bases in between. The CDR3 coding sequence is TGCAGCGTTGAAGATCTCTACAATGAGCAGTTCTTC. This codes for CSVEDLYNEQFF.

This clone appeared once. This chain joins TRBV28 and TRBJ2-1; 7 positions agree with TRBD1. The CDR3 runs to 17 residues. The J segment lost 0 bases and the V segment lost 5 bases, leaving 10 bases of the junction unmatched. CDR1 is MDHEN and CDR2 is SYDVKM in the germline V gene. The CDR3 is CASSTQTGFRSYNEQFF. The CDR3 region has the DNA TGTGCCAGCAGTACTCAGACAGGGTTTCGCTCCTACAATGAGCAGTTCTTC.

The J gene is TRBJ2-2, the V gene TRBV5-1, with D possibly matching TRBD2 (6 bases). CDR1 is SGHRS and CDR2 is YFSETQ in the germline V gene. The CDR3 spans 15 residues. The V end was cut by 3 bases, the J end by 4 bases, with 13 bases between. For the CDR3, the DNA is TGCGCCAGCAGCTGGGCTCAGGGAGGCACCGGGGAGCTGTTTTTT. The encoded protein is CASSWAQGGTGELFF.

The chain has TRBV19 and TRBJ2-2; D unclear. The CDR3 extends over 13 amino acids. CDR1 LNHDA and CDR2 SQIVND come from the germline V gene (reference sequence). Deletions cut 6 bases from V and 3 bases from J, with 8 bases between. CDR3 nucleotide sequence: TGTGCCAGTAGATCTAGTTACACCGGGGAGCTGTTTTTT. Protein product: CASRSSYTGELFF.

The J gene is TRBJ2-3, the V gene TRBV29-1; D is undetermined. V dropped 6 bases and J dropped 4 bases, with 5 bases sitting between them. CDR3 size: 10 residues. Germline V gene data show CDR1 as SQVTM and CDR2 as ANQGSEA. In DNA form, the CDR3 reads TGCAGCGTCGTGGCAGATACGCAGTATTTT. This translates into CSVVADTQYF.

The gene calls are TRBV4-1 and TRBJ2-5; D unresolved. This CDR3 contains 14 residues. The ends were cut back, 3 bases at V and 3 bases at J, with 11 bases in the middle. Germline loops: CDR1 MGHRA, CDR2 YSYEKL. The CDR3: CASSHPARKETQYF. The CDR3 region has the DNA TGCGCCAGCAGCCACCCGGCTAGGAAAGAGACCCAGTACTTC.

A single count supports this clone. This chain uses TRBV7-9 with TRBJ2-5, with 7 bases aligning to TRBD2. The ends lost 5 bases at V and 5 bases at J; junction bases unmatched: 14. Looked up from germline, CDR1 is SEHNR and CDR2 is FQNEAQ (reference sequence). The CDR3 is 16 residues long. For the CDR3, the DNA is TGTGCCAGCAGCCGAGGTGGCTTTGGGGGAGGGGAGACCCAGTACTTC. Encoded protein: CASSRGGFGGGETQYF.

The chain carries TRBV7-9 and TRBJ2-2, with D unclear. The germline CDR1 and CDR2 sequences are SEHNR and FQNEAQ (reference sequence). Trimming removed 5 bases at V and 1 base at J, with 14 bases between. The CDR3 spans 16 residues. CDR3 nucleotide sequence: TGTGCCAGCAGCCTCCGAGAGGTCCAGAACACCGGGGAGCTGTTTTTT. This translates into CASSLREVQNTGELFF. Full variable domain (missing parts from reference TRBV7-9 and TRBJ2-2): DTGVSQNPRHKITKRGQNVTFRCDPISEHNRLYWYRQTLGQGPEFLTYFQNEAQLEKSRLLSDRFSAERPKGSFSTLEIQRTEQGDSAMYLCASSLREVQNTGELFFGEGSRLTVL.

The V gene is TRBV7-9, the J gene TRBJ2-1; D is ambiguous. The CDR3 consists of 12 residues. Germline loops: CDR1 SEHNR, CDR2 FQNEAQ (reference sequence). V dropped 1 base and J dropped 11 bases, with 9 bases sitting between them. For the CDR3, the DNA is TGTGCCAGCAGCTTAGATAGCCTCCAGCAGTTCTTC. Protein: CASSLDSLQQFF.

The rearrangement links TRBV10-3 to TRBJ2-7; 7 bases map to TRBD1. Germline CDR1 reads ENHRY; CDR2 reads SYGVKD. V gave up 8 bases and J gave up 2 bases; unmatched junction bases: 3. The CDR3 is 12 amino acids. The DNA of the CDR3 is TGTGCCATCTGGGACAGCACCTACGAGCAGTACTTC. Encoded protein: CAIWDSTYEQYF.

This clone was counted once. In nucleotides, the CDR3 is TGTGCCAGCAGCGGATCAGGGGAGGGGTCTAACTACGAGCAGTACTTC. As protein: CASSGSGEGSNYEQYF. This chain links TRBV9 with TRBJ2-7; possibly TRBD2 for D (7 bases). From germline, CDR1 is SGDLS and CDR2 YYNGEE. The CDR3 totals 16 residues. V was clipped by 3 bases and J by 3 bases, with 19 bases between them.

The chain uses TRBV27 and TRBJ2-1; 8 bases match TRBD2. The CDR3 is made up of 14 amino acids. After removal of 5 bases from V and 3 bases from J, the junction contained 3 bases not matched to a gene. In germline, CDR1 is MNHEY, CDR2 SMNVEV (reference sequence). CDR3 loop: CASSREGDYNEQFF. In nucleotides, the CDR3 is TGTGCCAGCAGTCGGGAGGGAGACTACAATGAGCAGTTCTTC.

V is TRBV13 and J is TRBJ2-7; D is unclear. The CDR3 has 13 residues. V was pared by 6 bases and J by 2 bases, with 11 bases between. The V gene's germline CDR1 is PRHDT and CDR2 FYEKMQ (reference sequence). CDR3 nucleotides: TGTGCCAGCAGTAGGGCAGGACCCTACGAGCAGTACTTC. As protein: CASSRAGPYEQYF.

The J gene is TRBJ2-7, the V gene TRBV7-9; 14 bases align to TRBD2. The germline gives CDR1 SEHNR, CDR2 FQNEAQ (reference sequence). This CDR3 has 18 amino acids. With 4 bases clipped from V and 2 bases from J, the junction kept 10 bases outside the gene matches. The CDR3 protein is CASSSGTSGRGTPYEQYF. In DNA, the CDR3 is TGTGCCAGCAGCTCAGGGACTAGCGGGAGAGGGACACCCTACGAGCAGTACTTC.

This sequence joins TRBV7-9 and TRBJ2-6; D gene uncertain. Trimming took 3 bases from V and 2 from J, leaving 5 bases between them. CDR3 size: 14 residues. Germline lookup yields CDR1 SEHNR and CDR2 FQNEAQ (reference sequence). The CDR3 protein is CASSFPTGANVLTF. DNA of the CDR3: TGTGCCAGCAGCTTCCCTACTGGGGCCAACGTCCTGACTTTC.

A remark on this clone: This sample includes further DNA sequences coding for the same CDR3. The chain has TRBV9 and TRBJ2-5, with 9 nucleotides matching TRBD1. In germline, CDR1 is SGDLS, CDR2 YYNGEE. With V trimmed by 4 bases and J by 3 bases, 4 bases remained unmatched. The CDR3 is made up of 14 amino acids. CDR3 DNA sequence: TGTGCCAGCAGCCCCTGGGACAGGGAAGAGACCCAGTACTTC. Protein: CASSPWDREETQYF.

The V gene is TRBV28, the J gene TRBJ2-7, with 7 bases identical to TRBD1. CDR1 and CDR2 from the germline V gene are MDHEN and SYDVKM. V lost 6 bases and J lost 2; bases outside the gene matches: 7. The CDR3 totals 14 residues. CDR3 bases: TGTGCCAGCAGCCCGATTGGACAGGCCTACGAGCAGTACTTC. It is translated as CASSPIGQAYEQYF. Full variable domain (outside the CDR3, taken from reference TRBV28 and TRBJ2-7): DVKVTQSSRYLVKRTGEKVFLECVQDMDHENMFWYRQDPGLGLRLIYFSYDVKMKEKGDIPEGYSVSREKKERFSLILESASTNQTSMYLCASSPIGQAYEQYFGPGTRLTVT.

The chain joins TRBV7-9 to TRBJ2-7; D is unresolved. CDR3 length: 13 amino acids. The germline gives CDR1 SEHNR, CDR2 FQNEAQ (reference sequence). Trimming took 3 bases from V and 5 from J, leaving 11 bases between them. The CDR3 loop is CASSFAPFDEQYF. The DNA of the CDR3 is TGTGCCAGCAGCTTCGCTCCCTTTGACGAGCAGTACTTC.

The V and J genes are TRBV29-1 and TRBJ1-2; perhaps TRBD1 as D (5 bases). Germline V gene data show CDR1 as SQVTM and CDR2 as ANQGSEA. The CDR3 contains 13 residues. Deletions cut 3 bases from V and 2 bases from J, with 10 bases between. The DNA of the CDR3 is TGCAGCGTTGAGGGGGACGTGAACTATGGCTACACCTTC. Translation gives CSVEGDVNYGYTF. Together with reference TRBV29-1 and TRBJ1-2, the CDR3 gives the full variable domain: SAVISQKPSRDICQRGTSLTIQCQVDSQVTMMFWYRQQPGQSLTLIATANQGSEATYESGFVIDKFPISRPNLTFSTLTVSNMSPEDSSIYLCSVEGDVNYGYTFGSGTRLTVV.

This chain joins TRBV28 and TRBJ2-3, with D unclear. In germline, CDR1 is MDHEN, CDR2 SYDVKM. Trimming shortened V by 11 bases and J by 6 bases, and 18 bases separated the two germline ends. This CDR3 has 13 amino acids. DNA for the CDR3: TGTGCCCTTTCACGGGCCCTTGGGGATACGCAGTATTTT. This translates into CALSRALGDTQYF.

The rearrangement links TRBV7-9 to TRBJ2-7; 11 nucleotides align to TRBD2. There are 15 residues in the CDR3. Germline V gene lookup returns CDR1 SEHNR and CDR2 FQNEAQ (reference sequence). The V segment lost 2 bases and the J segment 6 bases; nucleotides outside the gene matches: 6. The CDR3, as DNA: TGTGCCAGCAGCTTAACTAGCGGGAGCGAGGGCGAGCAGTACTTC. Amino acid sequence: CASSLTSGSEGEQYF.

This clone is a singleton in its sample. V usage is TRBV10-2 and J usage is TRBJ1-5; 9 bases are a match to TRBD1. Germline CDR1 WSHSY, CDR2 SAAADI. CDR3 length: 15 amino acids. The ends lost 3 bases at V and 7 bases at J; junction bases unmatched: 7. CDR3 region: CASSDGDRVRQPQHF. The CDR3 nucleotides read TGCGCCAGCAGTGACGGGGACAGGGTACGGCAGCCCCAGCATTTT.

The chain has TRBV27 and TRBJ1-4; D is uncertain. V shed 7 bases and J shed 13 bases, with 16 bases lying between them. The CDR3 is made up of 12 amino acids. Germline values: CDR1 MNHEY, CDR2 SMNVEV (reference sequence). CDR3 amino acids: CASTSRLGILFF. The CDR3 DNA is TGTGCCAGCACCTCCCGTTTGGGGATACTGTTTTTT.